The 25 T cell receptor beta chains listed next were all sequenced from one sample in a study of T cell responses to AZD1222 COVID-19 vaccine. The method was immunoSEQ multiplex PCR; TCRdb's version includes in-frame clones alone and lacks a portion of them. Of about 160,000 clones in the sample, roughly nine tenths were seen once. The sample was peripheral blood, taken on day 0 of AZD1222 vaccination. Receptor source: an adult in good health.

This chain's CDR3 is CASSQDWGELFF. The DNA for the CDR3 is TGTGCCAGCAGCCAAGACTGGGGGGAGCTGTTTTTT. The chain has TRBV4-2 and TRBJ2-2; no definite D call. Trimming took off 0 bases at V and 8 bases at J, with 4 bases between the two ends. Germline V gene sequence: CDR1 LGHNA, CDR2 YNFKEQ. The CDR3 is 12 residues long.

V is TRBV27 and J is TRBJ1-4, with TRBD1 identical over 11 bases. With V trimmed by 6 bases and J by 7 bases, 13 bases remained unmatched. CDR1 is MNHEY, CDR2 SMNVEV, per germline (reference sequence). The length of the CDR3 is 17 residues. The CDR3 sequence: CASSRDRGFGSREKLFF. The CDR3 DNA reads as TGTGCCAGCAGCCGGGACAGGGGGTTTGGGAGTCGTGAAAAACTGTTTTTT. Complete variable domain (other parts from reference TRBV27 and TRBJ1-4): EAQVTQNPRYLITVTGKKLTVTCSQNMNHEYMSWYRQDPGLGLRQIYYSMNVEVTDKGDVPEGYKVSRKEKRNFPLILESPSPNQTSLYFCASSRDRGFGSREKLFFGSGTQLSVL.

The rearrangement links TRBV2 to TRBJ2-5; D is ambiguous. Per the germline V gene, CDR1 is SNHLY and CDR2 is FYNNEI. The CDR3 runs to 12 residues. V dropped 5 bases and J dropped 5 bases, with 9 bases sitting between them. In DNA form, the CDR3 reads TGTGCCAGCAGTCGCCTGATCGAGACCCAGTACTTC. This encodes CASSRLIETQYF.

This clone was counted once. The V gene is TRBV19, the J gene TRBJ1-1; TRBD1 matches 12 bases. V lost 7 bases, J lost 5 bases, and 11 bases stayed unmatched. CDR1 and CDR2 from the germline V gene are LNHDA and SQIVND (reference sequence). CDR3 size: 16 residues. The CDR3 sequence is CASKSGTGGAGTEAFF. The CDR3 nucleotides are TGTGCCAGTAAGTCAGGGACAGGGGGCGCGGGGACTGAAGCTTTCTTT.

V is TRBV6-1 and J is TRBJ2-7, with D unresolved. The CDR3 is made up of 14 amino acids. Trimming stripped 0 bases from V and 7 bases from J, with 13 bases between. Germline V gene sequence: CDR1 MNHNS, CDR2 SASEGT. The CDR3: CASSEAERRREQYF. Here the CDR3 DNA reads TGTGCCAGCAGTGAAGCCGAGAGAAGAAGAGAGCAGTACTTC.

The rearrangement links TRBV11-3 to TRBJ1-6; D is undetermined. CDR3 length: 17 amino acids. The V and J ends lost 4 bases and 4 bases respectively, with 17 bases between them. Germline V gene lookup returns CDR1 SGHNT and CDR2 YENEEA. DNA of the CDR3: TGTGCCAGCAGCTGGGGTGGGCTAAGAGAATATAATTCACCCCTCCACTTT. This sequence encodes CASSWGGLREYNSPLHF.

The chain couples TRBV6-5 to TRBJ2-1; TRBD1 matches at 8 bases. Per the germline V gene, CDR1 is MNHEY and CDR2 is SVGAGI. The CDR3 totals 14 residues. J gave up 8 bases and V 4 bases, and 7 bases lay outside the gene matches. CDR3 in amino acids: CASSFRTGRYEQFF. The CDR3 DNA reads as TGTGCCAGCAGTTTTCGGACAGGGAGGTATGAGCAGTTCTTC.

CDR3 in amino acids: CASSPRGLNYGYTF. The CDR3 coding sequence is TGTGCCAGCTCACCGAGGGGGCTTAACTATGGCTACACCTTC. The chain carries TRBV18 and TRBJ1-2; 7 bases are shared with TRBD1. Trimming removed 3 bases from V and 1 base from J; junction bases left unmatched: 2. Germline V CDR1 and CDR2: KGHSH, LQKENI. CDR3 size: 14 residues.

The chain employs TRBV9 and TRBJ1-3; D is uncertain. The germline V gene has CDR1 SGDLS and CDR2 YYNGEE. CDR3 length: 12 amino acids. The ends were cut back, 4 bases at V and 7 bases at J, with 9 bases in the middle. CDR3: CASSLSKNTIYF. In DNA form, the CDR3 reads TGTGCCAGCAGCCTATCAAAGAACACCATATATTTT. The full variable domain, with the rest looked up from reference TRBV9 and TRBJ1-3, is DSGVTQTPKHLITATGQRVTLRCSPRSGDLSVYWYQQSLDQGLQFLIQYYNGEERAKGNILERFSAQQFPDLHSELNLSSLELGDSALYFCASSLSKNTIYFGEGSWLTVV.

V usage is TRBV28 and J usage is TRBJ1-2, with TRBD1 matching over 7 bases. V trimming: 5 bases; J trimming: 4 bases; junction bases outside the gene matches: 7. The CDR3 is 14 amino acids. The V gene's germline CDR1 is MDHEN and CDR2 SYDVKM. The DNA for the CDR3 is TGTGCCAGCAGTCTCCTGGGACAGAGCTATGGCTACACCTTC. Translated: CASSLLGQSYGYTF.

V and J are TRBV28 and TRBJ1-1; D is unclear. In germline, CDR1 is MDHEN, CDR2 SYDVKM. This CDR3 contains 15 residues. Between the trimmed V and J ends, which lost 1 base and 0 bases, there was a span of 9 bases. CDR3: CASSLYRVMNTEAFF. The DNA for the CDR3 is TGTGCCAGCAGTTTATATCGGGTTATGAACACTGAAGCTTTCTTT.

The chain couples TRBV11-2 to TRBJ1-3; possible D gene TRBD1, 5 bases. There are 17 residues in the CDR3. Trimming shortened V by 1 base and J by 0 bases, and 13 bases separated the two germline ends. Germline CDR1 is SGHAT and CDR2 is FQNNGV. In DNA, the CDR3 is TGTGCCAGCAGCTTAGTACAGGTCCCCTCCTCTGGAAACACCATATATTTT. Translation: CASSLVQVPSSGNTIYF.

In the case of this clone: A much larger clonotype is one base distant, so this may be a read error. The genes are TRBV3-1 (or the pseudogene TRBV3-2) and TRBJ1-2, with D possibly TRBD1 on 6 matching bases. This CDR3 has 13 residues. Germline V gene sequence: CDR1 LGHDT, CDR2 YNNKEL (reference sequence). Between the trimmed V and J ends, which lost 4 bases and 4 bases, there was a span of 10 bases. CDR3 sequence (DNA): TGTGCCAGCAGCCCGGGACAACCCTATGGCTACACCTTC. Its protein product is CASSPGQPYGYTF.

V usage is TRBV7-8 and J usage is TRBJ1-4; no reliable D call. Germline assignment: CDR1 SGHVS and CDR2 FQNEAQ. V lost 6 bases and J lost 4, with 9 bases in between. The length of the CDR3 is 13 residues. CDR3 protein: CASRLWLNEKLFF. In DNA, the CDR3 is TGTGCCAGCAGACTCTGGCTTAATGAAAAACTGTTTTTT. Based on the CDR3 plus reference TRBV7-8 and TRBJ1-4, the full variable domain is GAGVSQSPRYKVAKRGQDVALRCDPISGHVSLFWYQQALGQGPEFLTYFQNEAQLDKSGLPSDRFFAERPEGSVSTLKIQRTQQEDSAVYLCASRLWLNEKLFFGSGTQLSVL.

The V call is TRBV19, the J call TRBJ1-1; D gene uncertain. Per the germline V gene, CDR1 is LNHDA and CDR2 is SQIVND (reference sequence). This CDR3 is 15 amino acids long. V dropped 6 bases and J dropped 7 bases, with 21 bases sitting between them. This CDR3 is CASSTTISGPDEAFF. The CDR3 DNA follows: TGTGCCAGTAGCACTACCATCTCCGGGCCTGATGAAGCTTTCTTT.

This clone was counted a few times. The chain carries TRBV19 and TRBJ1-1, with 7 bases aligning to TRBD1. CDR1 LNHDA and CDR2 SQIVND come from the germline V gene (reference sequence). The CDR3 covers 18 residues. V shed 3 bases, J shed 0 bases, and the junction held 13 bases outside the gene matches. Written as DNA, the CDR3 is TGTGCCAGTAGTATGAAGAGGCGATTGACAGGGATGAACACTGAAGCTTTCTTT. Protein: CASSMKRRLTGMNTEAFF. Full variable domain (missing parts from reference TRBV19 and TRBJ1-1): DGGITQSPKYLFRKEGQNVTLSCEQNLNHDAMYWYRQDPGQGLRLIYYSQIVNDFQKGDIAEGYSVSREKKESFPLTVTSAQKNPTAFYLCASSMKRRLTGMNTEAFFGQGTRLTVV.

The chain carries TRBV18 and TRBJ2-7, with 10 bases identical to TRBD2. V lost 3 bases, J lost 6 bases, and 5 bases stayed unmatched. Germline CDR1 KGHSH, CDR2 LQKENI. This CDR3 has 14 amino acids. The CDR3 loop is CASSPPAGGPEQYF. DNA for the CDR3: TGTGCCAGCTCACCCCCAGCGGGGGGGCCCGAGCAGTACTTC.

DNA of the CDR3: TGTGCCAGCAGTGAAATTTCACCCCTCCACTTT. Amino acid sequence: CASSEISPLHF. The rearrangement uses TRBV6-1 and TRBJ1-6; D not certain. This CDR3 has 11 amino acids. The germline V gene encodes CDR1 MNHNS and CDR2 SASEGT. With 2 bases removed from V and 9 bases from J, the gap between germline ends came to 2 bases.

This rearrangement joins TRBV2 to TRBJ2-5; TRBD2 might be the D (7 bases). The CDR3 sequence is 15 residues long. V shed 3 bases and J shed 5 bases, with 16 bases lying between them. Germline V gives CDR1 SNHLY, CDR2 FYNNEI. The CDR3 reads CASSEWEGVVETQYF. The CDR3 DNA sequence: TGTGCCAGCAGTGAGTGGGAGGGGGTGGTGGAGACCCAGTACTTC. The full variable domain, completed using reference TRBV2 and TRBJ2-5, is EPEVTQTPSHQVTQMGQEVILRCVPISNHLYFYWYRQILGQKVEFLVSFYNNEISEKSEIFDDQFSVERPDGSNFTLKIRSTKLEDSAMYFCASSEWEGVVETQYFGPGTRLLVL.

The genes are TRBV11-3 and TRBJ1-4, with no clear D. From germline, CDR1 is SGHNT and CDR2 YENEEA. Trimming shortened V by 2 bases and J by 8 bases, and 15 bases separated the two germline ends. The CDR3 runs to 15 residues. The CDR3 loop reads CASSLSWAPREKLFF. CDR3 nucleotides: TGTGCCAGCAGCTTATCCTGGGCTCCACGGGAAAAACTGTTTTTT.

This sequence joins TRBV2 and TRBJ1-2; 10 bases map to TRBD1. The CDR3 has 16 residues. Per germline, CDR1 SNHLY and CDR2 FYNNEI. After removal of 2 bases from V and 5 bases from J, the junction contained 8 bases not matched to a gene. The CDR3 loop reads CASSEFRDRGRYGYTF. In DNA form, the CDR3 reads TGTGCCAGCAGTGAATTTAGGGACAGGGGTCGATATGGCTACACCTTC. Combining the CDR3 with reference TRBV2 and TRBJ1-2 gives the whole variable domain EPEVTQTPSHQVTQMGQEVILRCVPISNHLYFYWYRQILGQKVEFLVSFYNNEISEKSEIFDDQFSVERPDGSNFTLKIRSTKLEDSAMYFCASSEFRDRGRYGYTFGSGTRLTVV.

As to this clone: One end of the junction does not line up with germline, which may come from a read error. The rearrangement joins TRBV11-2 to TRBJ1-2, with TRBD1 matching 9 bases. This CDR3 is built from 15 residues. Germline-derived CDR1 and CDR2 are SGHAT and FQNNGV. DNA for the CDR3: TGTGCCAGCAGCCTAGAACTCGGACAGGGGCATGGCTACACCTTC. This translates into CASSLELGQGHGYTF.

The chain recombines TRBV18 with TRBJ1-1, with D possibly TRBD1 on 5 matching bases. The CDR3 has 13 amino acids. Trimming left V 6 bases short and J 5 bases short, with 13 bases between. CDR1 KGHSH and CDR2 LQKENI come from the germline V gene. The CDR3 is CASSGTEGTEAFF. The CDR3 DNA is TGTGCCAGCTCGGGGACGGAGGGGACTGAAGCTTTCTTT.

The table lists this clone with a count of one. The rearrangement joins TRBV19 to TRBJ1-4; D remains ambiguous. Germline assignment: CDR1 LNHDA and CDR2 SQIVND (reference sequence). The CDR3 has 15 residues. V was trimmed by 3 bases and J by 8 bases, leaving 16 bases between them. The CDR3 region is CASSMFSLVREKLFF. CDR3 coding DNA: TGTGCCAGTAGTATGTTTTCCCTTGTGCGCGAAAAACTGTTTTTT.

This chain uses TRBV7-2 with TRBJ2-3; no definite D call. The germline CDR1 and CDR2 sequences are SGHTA and FQGNSA. V lost 5 bases, J lost 0 bases, and 9 bases lay in between. The CDR3 spans 14 residues. This chain's CDR3 is CASSPGPSTDTQYF. The DNA for the CDR3 is TGTGCCAGCAGCCCCGGACCGAGCACAGATACGCAGTATTTT.